Listed below are T cell receptor beta chains from one sample, sequenced in a study of blood T cell repertoires in COVID-19. Assay used: immunoSEQ multiplex PCR; TCRdb lists only in-frame clones, some missing. The data contain hundreds of thousands of clones, over 85% of them seen just once; the ten biggest clones take up roughly 4%. Specimen: PBMCs or T cells enriched from blood (not recorded which). Every receptor here comes from a woman aged 25 to 39 with acute COVID-19. Both conserved end residues are part of each CDR3. The D gene is left open where the match is weak. Rows give clone size only sometimes, using once, few, many, or a class for an expanded clone.

TRBJ1-5,-,TRBV7-9,TRBD1,CASSPWDRGQGQPQHF,TGTGCCAGCAGCCCGTGGGACAGGGGGCAAGGGCAGCCCCAGCATTTT
TRBJ2-1,-,TRBV6-2/TRBV6-3,-,CASSYGPKSLGNEQFF,TGTGCCAGCAGTTACGGCCCGAAATCCCTAGGCAATGAGCAGTTCTTC
TRBJ2-6,many,TRBV3-1/TRBV3-2,-,CASSLAVSGANVLTF,TGTGCCAGCAGCCTAGCCGTCTCTGGGGCCAACGTCCTGACTTTC
TRBJ1-5,-,TRBV4-3,-,CASSQDLASHQPQHF,TGCGCCAGCAGCCAAGATCTGGCTTCTCATCAGCCCCAGCATTTT
TRBJ1-4,-,TRBV2,TRBD1,CASSGQGSTNEKLFF,TGTGCCAGCAGTGGACAGGGATCAACTAATGAAAAACTGTTTTTT
TRBJ1-6,-,TRBV3-1/TRBV3-2,TRBD1,CASSRPGTGGESPLHF,TGTGCCAGCAGCCGACCCGGGACAGGGGGCGAATCACCCCTCCACTTT
TRBJ1-6,-,TRBV6-1,TRBD1,CASSATRQGNNSPLHF,TGTGCCAGCAGTGCAACTCGACAGGGGAATAATTCACCCCTCCACTTT
TRBJ1-4,-,TRBV28,TRBD1,CASGSGGGYEKLFF,TGTGCCAGCGGTTCAGGGGGCGGATATGAAAAACTGTTTTTT
TRBJ1-6,-,TRBV2,-,CASSTQGRAGSYNSPLHF,TGTGCCAGCAGTACACAGGGCCGCGCTGGTTCCTATAATTCACCCCTCCACTTT
TRBJ2-1,once,TRBV11-2,-,CASSSYTRRAYNEQFF,TGTGCCAGCAGCTCATACACCAGGAGGGCCTACAATGAGCAGTTCTTC
TRBJ2-1,-,TRBV7-3,TRBD1,CASSLGAGGVNEQFF,TGTGCCAGCAGCTTAGGTGCAGGGGGCGTCAATGAGCAGTTCTTC
TRBJ2-3,once,TRBV7-2,TRBD1,CASSYDRGKTDTQYF,TGTGCCAGCAGCTATGACAGGGGGAAAACAGATACGCAGTATTTT
TRBJ1-2,once,TRBV30,TRBD1,CASEGAYGYTF,TGTGCCTCCGAGGGGGCCTATGGCTACACCTTC
TRBJ1-2,-,TRBV30,TRBD1,CASDQTGAAGYTF,TGTGCCTCCGACCAGACAGGGGCTGCTGGCTACACCTTC
TRBJ2-3,-,TRBV28,TRBD2,CALSRAGGPTDTQYF,TGTGCCTTGTCTCGAGCGGGGGGGCCAACAGATACGCAGTATTTT
TRBJ2-5,few,TRBV6-2/TRBV6-3,-,CASSFFSPQETQYF,TGTGCCAGCAGTTTCTTCTCTCCTCAAGAGACCCAGTACTTC
TRBJ2-3,-,TRBV27,TRBD2,CASSLPGGSGTQYF,TGTGCCAGCAGTTTACCCGGGGGGTCGGGTACGCAGTATTTT
TRBJ1-1,-,TRBV5-1,-,CASSSIPGGTEAFF,TGCGCCAGCAGCTCGATTCCCGGGGGCACTGAAGCTTTCTTT
TRBJ2-3,-,TRBV5-1,-,CASSVGGATDTQYF,TGCGCCAGCTCGGTGGGGGGGGCGACAGATACGCAGTATTTT